The entry below describes one T cell receptor beta chain. These data originate in a study of control samples from healthy donors and cancer patients. TCRdb's copy holds only in-frame clones and misses some; the assay was immunoSEQ multiplex PCR. The sample has just under 75,000 clones; roughly 87% are singletons. Trimming cost V 3 bases and J 2 bases, with 2 bases left between them. This CDR3 is 12 amino acids long. CDR1 SGHAT and CDR2 FQNNGV come from the germline V gene. This TCR was recovered from a woman between 45 and 60 years old in good health. Sequenced: blood. The J gene is TRBJ1-3, the V gene TRBV11-2; D gene uncertain. In nucleotides, the CDR3 is TGTGCCAGCAGCTTGGCTGGAAACACCATATATTTT. Translated, it gives CASSLAGNTIYF.